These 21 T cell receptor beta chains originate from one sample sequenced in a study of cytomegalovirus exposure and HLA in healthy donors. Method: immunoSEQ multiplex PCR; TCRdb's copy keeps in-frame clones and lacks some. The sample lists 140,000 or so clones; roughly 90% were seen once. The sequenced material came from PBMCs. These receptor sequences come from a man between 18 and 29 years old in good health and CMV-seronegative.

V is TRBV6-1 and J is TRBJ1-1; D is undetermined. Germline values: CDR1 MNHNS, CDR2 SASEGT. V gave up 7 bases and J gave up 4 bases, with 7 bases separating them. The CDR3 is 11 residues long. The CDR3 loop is CASIQATEAFF. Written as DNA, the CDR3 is TGTGCCAGCATCCAGGCCACTGAAGCTTTCTTT.

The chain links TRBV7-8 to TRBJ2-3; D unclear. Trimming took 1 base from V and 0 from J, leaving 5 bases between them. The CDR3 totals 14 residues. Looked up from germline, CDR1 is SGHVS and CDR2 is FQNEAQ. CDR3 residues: CASSLVPSTDTQYF. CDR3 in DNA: TGTGCCAGCAGCTTAGTCCCGAGCACAGATACGCAGTATTTT.

CDR3 protein: CASRWTSGGLYDNEQFF. The CDR3 DNA follows: TGTGCCAGCAGGTGGACTAGCGGGGGGCTCTACGACAATGAGCAGTTCTTC. The chain links TRBV13 to TRBJ2-1; TRBD2 agrees at 14 bases. Germline-derived CDR1 and CDR2 are PRHDT and FYEKMQ (reference sequence). The CDR3 spans 17 residues. The trim removed 6 bases at V and 5 bases at J, leaving 9 bases unmatched.

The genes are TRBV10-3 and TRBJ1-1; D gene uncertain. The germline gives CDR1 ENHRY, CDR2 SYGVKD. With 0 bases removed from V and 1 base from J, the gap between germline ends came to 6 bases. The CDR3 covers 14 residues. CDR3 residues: CAISESGGNTEAFF. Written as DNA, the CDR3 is TGTGCCATCAGTGAGTCGGGAGGGAACACTGAAGCTTTCTTT.

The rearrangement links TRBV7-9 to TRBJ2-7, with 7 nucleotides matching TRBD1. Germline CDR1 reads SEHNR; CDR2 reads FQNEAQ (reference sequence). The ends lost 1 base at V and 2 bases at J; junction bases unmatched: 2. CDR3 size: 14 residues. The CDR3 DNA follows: TGTGCCAGCAGCTTAGTCGGGACAGCCTACGAGCAGTACTTC. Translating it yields CASSLVGTAYEQYF.

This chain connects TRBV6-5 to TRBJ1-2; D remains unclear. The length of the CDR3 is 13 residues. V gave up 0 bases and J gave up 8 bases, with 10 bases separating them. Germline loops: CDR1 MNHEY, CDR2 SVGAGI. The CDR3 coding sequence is TGTGCCAGCAGTTACTCTGCGGGGAGCGGCTACACCTTC. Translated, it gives CASSYSAGSGYTF.

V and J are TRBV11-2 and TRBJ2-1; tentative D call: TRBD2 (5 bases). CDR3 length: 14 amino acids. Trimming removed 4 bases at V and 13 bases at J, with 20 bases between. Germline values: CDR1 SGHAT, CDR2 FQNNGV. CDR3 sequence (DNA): TGTGCCAGCAGCTCTAGCATGTCGGCCGCGTCCCAGTTCTTC. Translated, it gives CASSSSMSAASQFF.

The CDR3 DNA is TGTGCCAGTAGTCCCACCGGGACAGGGGCTCGATACACTGAAGCTTTCTTT. This sequence encodes CASSPTGTGARYTEAFF. This sequence joins TRBV19 and TRBJ1-1; TRBD1 matches at 10 bases. This CDR3 is 17 amino acids long. CDR1 and CDR2 (germline): LNHDA, SQIVND (reference sequence). The V and J ends lost 5 bases and 3 bases, in that order; junction bases with no gene match: 12.

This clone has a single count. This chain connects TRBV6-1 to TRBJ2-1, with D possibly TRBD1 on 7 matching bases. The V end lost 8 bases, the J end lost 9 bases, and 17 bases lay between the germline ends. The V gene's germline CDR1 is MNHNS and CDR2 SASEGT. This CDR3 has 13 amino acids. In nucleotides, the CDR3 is TGTGCCAGCCACCAGGGGGGTAGGGGTGAGCAGTTCTTC. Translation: CASHQGGRGEQFF.

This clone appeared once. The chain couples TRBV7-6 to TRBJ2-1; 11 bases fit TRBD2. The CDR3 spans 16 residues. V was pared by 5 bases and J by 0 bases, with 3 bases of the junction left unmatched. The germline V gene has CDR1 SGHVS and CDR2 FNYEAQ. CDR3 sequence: CASSRLAGSSYNEQFF. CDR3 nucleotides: TGTGCCAGCAGCAGACTAGCGGGGAGCTCCTACAATGAGCAGTTCTTC.

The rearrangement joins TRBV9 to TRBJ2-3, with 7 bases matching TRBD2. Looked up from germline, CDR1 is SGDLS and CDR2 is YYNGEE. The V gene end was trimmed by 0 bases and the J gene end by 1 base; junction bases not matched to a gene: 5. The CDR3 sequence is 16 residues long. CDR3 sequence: CASSVALAGGTDTQYF. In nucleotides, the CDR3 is TGTGCCAGCAGCGTAGCGTTAGCGGGTGGCACAGATACGCAGTATTTT.

CDR3 sequence reads: CAWSSLLELEQFF. The CDR3 DNA reads TGTGCCTGGAGTTCCCTGTTAGAGTTAGAGCAGTTCTTC. The rearrangement joins TRBV30 to TRBJ2-1, with no clear D. This CDR3 spans 13 amino acids. From germline, CDR1 is GTSNPN and CDR2 SVGIG (reference sequence). With 2 bases removed from V and 10 bases from J, the gap between germline ends came to 15 bases. Looking up the rest from reference TRBV30 and TRBJ2-1 gives the full variable domain: SQTIHQWPATLVQPVGSPLSLECTVEGTSNPNLYWYRQAAGRGLQLLFYSVGIGQISSEVPQNLSASRPQDRQFILSSKKLLLSDSGFYLCAWSSLLELEQFFGPGTRLTVL.

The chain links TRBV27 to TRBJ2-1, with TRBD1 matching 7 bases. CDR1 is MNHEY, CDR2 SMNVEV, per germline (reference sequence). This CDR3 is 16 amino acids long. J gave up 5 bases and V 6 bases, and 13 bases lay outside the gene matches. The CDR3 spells CASRGKLDRSDNEQFF. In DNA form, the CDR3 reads TGTGCCAGCAGGGGGAAGTTGGACAGGTCGGACAATGAGCAGTTCTTC.

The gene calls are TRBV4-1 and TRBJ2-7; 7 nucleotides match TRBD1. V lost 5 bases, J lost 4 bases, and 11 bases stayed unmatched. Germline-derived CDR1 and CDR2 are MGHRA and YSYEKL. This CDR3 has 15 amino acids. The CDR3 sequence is CASSSRQGRAYEQYF. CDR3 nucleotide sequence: TGCGCCAGCAGCTCCCGACAGGGTCGGGCGTACGAGCAGTACTTC.

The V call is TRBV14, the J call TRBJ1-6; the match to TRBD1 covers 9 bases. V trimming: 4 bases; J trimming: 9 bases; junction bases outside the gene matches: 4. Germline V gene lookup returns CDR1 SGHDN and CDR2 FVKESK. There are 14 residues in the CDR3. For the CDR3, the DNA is TGTGCCAGCAGCCTGGGACAGGGTGGTTCACCCCTCCACTTT. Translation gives CASSLGQGGSPLHF.

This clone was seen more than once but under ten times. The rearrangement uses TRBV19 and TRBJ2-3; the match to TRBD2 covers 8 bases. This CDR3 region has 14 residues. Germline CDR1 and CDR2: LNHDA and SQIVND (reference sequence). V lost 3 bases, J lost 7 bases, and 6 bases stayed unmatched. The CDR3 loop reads CASSIGSSGNTQYF. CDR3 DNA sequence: TGTGCCAGTAGTATTGGTAGTAGCGGGAATACGCAGTATTTT. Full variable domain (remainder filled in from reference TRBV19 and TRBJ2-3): DGGITQSPKYLFRKEGQNVTLSCEQNLNHDAMYWYRQDPGQGLRLIYYSQIVNDFQKGDIAEGYSVSREKKESFPLTVTSAQKNPTAFYLCASSIGSSGNTQYFGPGTRLTVL.

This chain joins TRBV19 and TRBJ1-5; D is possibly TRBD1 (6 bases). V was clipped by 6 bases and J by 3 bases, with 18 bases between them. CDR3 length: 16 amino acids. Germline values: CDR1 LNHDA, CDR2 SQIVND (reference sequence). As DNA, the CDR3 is TGTGCCAGTAGACTACAGGGAAATTGGGTCAATCAGCCCCAGCATTTT. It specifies CASRLQGNWVNQPQHF. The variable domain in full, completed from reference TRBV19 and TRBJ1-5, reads DGGITQSPKYLFRKEGQNVTLSCEQNLNHDAMYWYRQDPGQGLRLIYYSQIVNDFQKGDIAEGYSVSREKKESFPLTVTSAQKNPTAFYLCASRLQGNWVNQPQHFGDGTRLSIL.

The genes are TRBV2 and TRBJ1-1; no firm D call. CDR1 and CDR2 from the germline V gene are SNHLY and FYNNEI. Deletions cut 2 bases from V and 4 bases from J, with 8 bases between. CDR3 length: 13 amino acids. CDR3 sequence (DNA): TGTGCCAGCAGTGAATCGGGGTTCACTGAAGCTTTCTTT. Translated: CASSESGFTEAFF.

The CDR3 region is CASSLERSGSRSGANVLTF. The CDR3 DNA sequence: TGCGCCAGCAGCTTGGAGCGGAGCGGGAGTAGGTCTGGGGCCAACGTCCTGACTTTC. The V and J genes are TRBV5-1 and TRBJ2-6, with 8 bases matching TRBD2. Germline assignment: CDR1 SGHRS and CDR2 YFSETQ. V shed 0 bases and J 1 base; nucleotides not matched to a gene: 9. This CDR3 contains 19 residues.

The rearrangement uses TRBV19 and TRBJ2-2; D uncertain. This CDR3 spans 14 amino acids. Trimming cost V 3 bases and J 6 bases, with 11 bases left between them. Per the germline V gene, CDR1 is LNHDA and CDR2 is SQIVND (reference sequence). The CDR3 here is CASSMVRSSGELFF. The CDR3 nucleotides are TGTGCCAGTAGTATGGTTCGGAGCTCCGGGGAGCTGTTTTTT.

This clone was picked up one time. The CDR3: CASKTGVFTEAFF. For the CDR3, the DNA is TGTGCCAGCAAGACCGGGGTTTTTACTGAAGCTTTCTTT. The V call is TRBV27, the J call TRBJ1-1; D is uncertain. Per the germline V gene, CDR1 is MNHEY and CDR2 is SMNVEV (reference sequence). Trimming took 7 bases from V and 5 from J, leaving 14 bases between them. The CDR3 covers 13 residues.